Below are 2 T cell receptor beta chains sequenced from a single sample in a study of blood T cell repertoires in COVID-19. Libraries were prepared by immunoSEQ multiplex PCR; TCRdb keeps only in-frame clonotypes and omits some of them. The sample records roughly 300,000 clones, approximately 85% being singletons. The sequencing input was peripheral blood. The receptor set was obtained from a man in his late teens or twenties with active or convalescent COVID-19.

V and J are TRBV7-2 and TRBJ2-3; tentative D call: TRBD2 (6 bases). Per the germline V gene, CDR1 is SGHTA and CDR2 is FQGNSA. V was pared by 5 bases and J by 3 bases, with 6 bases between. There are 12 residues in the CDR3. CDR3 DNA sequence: TGTGCCAGCAGCGCGGGGACAGATACGCAGTATTTT. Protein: CASSAGTDTQYF.

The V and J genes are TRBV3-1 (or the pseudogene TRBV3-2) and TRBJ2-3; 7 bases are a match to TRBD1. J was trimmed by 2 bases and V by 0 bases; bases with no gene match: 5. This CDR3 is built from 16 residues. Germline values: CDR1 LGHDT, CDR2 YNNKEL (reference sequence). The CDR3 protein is CASSQDWTGTTDTQYF. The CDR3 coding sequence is TGTGCCAGCAGCCAAGATTGGACAGGAACCACAGATACGCAGTATTTT.